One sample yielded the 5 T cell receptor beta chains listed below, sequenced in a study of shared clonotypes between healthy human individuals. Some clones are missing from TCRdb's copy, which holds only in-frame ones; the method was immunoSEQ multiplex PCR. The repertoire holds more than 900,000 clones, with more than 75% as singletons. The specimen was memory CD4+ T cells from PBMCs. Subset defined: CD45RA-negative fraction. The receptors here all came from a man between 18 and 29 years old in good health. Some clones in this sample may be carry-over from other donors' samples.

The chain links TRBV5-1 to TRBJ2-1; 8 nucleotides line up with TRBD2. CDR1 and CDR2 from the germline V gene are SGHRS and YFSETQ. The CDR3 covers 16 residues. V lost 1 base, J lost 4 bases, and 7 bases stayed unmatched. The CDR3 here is CASSLLSGGTYNEQFF. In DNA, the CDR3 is TGCGCCAGCAGCTTGTTGTCGGGGGGGACGTACAATGAGCAGTTCTTC.

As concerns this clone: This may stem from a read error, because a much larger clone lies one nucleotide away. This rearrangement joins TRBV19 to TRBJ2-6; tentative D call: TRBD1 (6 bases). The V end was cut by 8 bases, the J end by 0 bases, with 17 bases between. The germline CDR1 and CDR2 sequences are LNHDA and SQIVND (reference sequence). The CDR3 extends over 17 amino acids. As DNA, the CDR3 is TGTGCCAGTGGGCTATGGGACACATACTCTGGGGCCAACGTCCTGACTTTC. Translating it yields CASGLWDTYSGANVLTF.

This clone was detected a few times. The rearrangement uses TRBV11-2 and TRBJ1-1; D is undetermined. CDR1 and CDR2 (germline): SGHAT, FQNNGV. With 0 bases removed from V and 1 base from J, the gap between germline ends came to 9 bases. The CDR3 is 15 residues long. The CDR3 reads CASSLDGRQNTEAFF. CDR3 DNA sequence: TGTGCCAGCAGCTTAGATGGACGGCAGAACACTGAAGCTTTCTTT. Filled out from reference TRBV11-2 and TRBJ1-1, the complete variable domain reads EAGVAQSPRYKIIEKRQSVAFWCNPISGHATLYWYQQILGQGPKLLIQFQNNGVVDDSQLPKDRFSAERLKGVDSTLKIQPAKLEDSAVYLCASSLDGRQNTEAFFGQGTRLTVV.

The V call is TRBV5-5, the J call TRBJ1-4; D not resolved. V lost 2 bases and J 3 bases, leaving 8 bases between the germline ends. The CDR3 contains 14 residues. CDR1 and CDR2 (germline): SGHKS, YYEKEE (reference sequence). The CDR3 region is CASSFSWANEKLFF. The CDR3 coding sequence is TGTGCCAGCAGCTTTAGCTGGGCTAATGAAAAACTGTTTTTT.

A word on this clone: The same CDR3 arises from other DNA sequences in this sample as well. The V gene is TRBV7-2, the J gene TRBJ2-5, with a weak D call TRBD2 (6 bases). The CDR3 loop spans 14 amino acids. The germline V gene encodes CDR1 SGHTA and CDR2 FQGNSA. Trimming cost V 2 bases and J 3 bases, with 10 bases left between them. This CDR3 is CASSLKGRKETQYF. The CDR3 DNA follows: TGTGCCAGCAGCTTAAAGGGGAGGAAAGAGACCCAGTACTTC.